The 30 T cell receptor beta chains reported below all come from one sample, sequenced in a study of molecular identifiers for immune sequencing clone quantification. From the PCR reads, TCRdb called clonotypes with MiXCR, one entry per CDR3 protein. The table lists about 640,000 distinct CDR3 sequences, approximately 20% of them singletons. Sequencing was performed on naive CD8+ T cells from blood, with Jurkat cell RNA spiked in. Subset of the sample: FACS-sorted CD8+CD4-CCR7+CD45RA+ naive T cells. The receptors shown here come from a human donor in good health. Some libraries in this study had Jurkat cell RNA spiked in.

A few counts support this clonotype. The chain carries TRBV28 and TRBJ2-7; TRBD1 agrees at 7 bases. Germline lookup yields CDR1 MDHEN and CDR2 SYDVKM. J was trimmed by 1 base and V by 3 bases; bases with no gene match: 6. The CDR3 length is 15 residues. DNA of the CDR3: TGTGCCAGCAGTTTGATGCCAGGGGGTTCCTACGAGCAGTACTTC. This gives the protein CASSLMPGGSYEQYF.

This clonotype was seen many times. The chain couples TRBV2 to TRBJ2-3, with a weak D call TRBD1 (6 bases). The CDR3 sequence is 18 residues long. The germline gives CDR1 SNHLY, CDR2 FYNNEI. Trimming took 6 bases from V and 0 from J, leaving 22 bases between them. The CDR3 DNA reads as TGTGCCAGCAGCGTTTTAGACAGGCCGTCGCCTAGCACAGATACGCAGTATTTT. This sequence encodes CASSVLDRPSPSTDTQYF.

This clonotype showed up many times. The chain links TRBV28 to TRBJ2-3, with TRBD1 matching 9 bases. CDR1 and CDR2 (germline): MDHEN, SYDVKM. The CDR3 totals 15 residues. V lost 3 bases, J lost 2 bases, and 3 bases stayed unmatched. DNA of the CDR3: TGTGCCAGCAGTTTTACAGGGGGCATCACAGATACGCAGTATTTT. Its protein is CASSFTGGITDTQYF.

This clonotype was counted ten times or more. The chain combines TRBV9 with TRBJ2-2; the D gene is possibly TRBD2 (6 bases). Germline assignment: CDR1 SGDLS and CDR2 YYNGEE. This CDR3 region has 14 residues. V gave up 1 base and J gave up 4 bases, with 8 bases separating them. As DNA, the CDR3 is TGTGCCAGCAGCGTATGGGAGGTCACCGGGGAGCTGTTTTTT. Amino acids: CASSVWEVTGELFF.

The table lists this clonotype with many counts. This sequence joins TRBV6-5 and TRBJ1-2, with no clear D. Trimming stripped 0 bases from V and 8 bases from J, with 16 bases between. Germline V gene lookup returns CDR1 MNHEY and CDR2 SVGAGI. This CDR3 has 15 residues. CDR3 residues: CASSYSRSGPRGYTF. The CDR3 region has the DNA TGTGCCAGCAGTTACTCGAGATCCGGCCCCCGCGGCTACACCTTC.

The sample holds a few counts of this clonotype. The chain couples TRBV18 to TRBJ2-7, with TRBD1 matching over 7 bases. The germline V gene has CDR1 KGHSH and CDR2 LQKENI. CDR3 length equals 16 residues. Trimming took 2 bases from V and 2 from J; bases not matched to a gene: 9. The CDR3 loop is CASSPSPGQAPYEQYF. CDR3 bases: TGTGCCAGCTCACCAAGCCCCGGACAGGCCCCCTACGAGCAGTACTTC.

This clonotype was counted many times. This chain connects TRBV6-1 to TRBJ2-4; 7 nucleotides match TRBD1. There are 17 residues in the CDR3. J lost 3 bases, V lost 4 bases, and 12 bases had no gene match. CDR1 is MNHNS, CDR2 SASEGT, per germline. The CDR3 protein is CASSGRATGFVKNIQYF. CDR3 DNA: TGTGCCAGCAGTGGAAGAGCGACAGGGTTCGTCAAAAACATTCAGTACTTC.

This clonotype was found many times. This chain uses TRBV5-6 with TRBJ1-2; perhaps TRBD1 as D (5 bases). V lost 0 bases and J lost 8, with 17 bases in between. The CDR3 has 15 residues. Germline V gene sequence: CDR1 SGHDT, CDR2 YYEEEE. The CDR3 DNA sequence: TGTGCCAGCAGCTTGGAAGGGGACCGGTCCTTGGGCTACACCTTC. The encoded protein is CASSLEGDRSLGYTF.

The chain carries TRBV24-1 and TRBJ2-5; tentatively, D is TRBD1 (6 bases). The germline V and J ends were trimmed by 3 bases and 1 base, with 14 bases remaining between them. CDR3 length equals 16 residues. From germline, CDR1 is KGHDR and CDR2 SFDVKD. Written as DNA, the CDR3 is TGTGCCACCAGTGATGCACAGGGTTCACCCCAAGAGACCCAGTACTTC. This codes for CATSDAQGSPQETQYF.

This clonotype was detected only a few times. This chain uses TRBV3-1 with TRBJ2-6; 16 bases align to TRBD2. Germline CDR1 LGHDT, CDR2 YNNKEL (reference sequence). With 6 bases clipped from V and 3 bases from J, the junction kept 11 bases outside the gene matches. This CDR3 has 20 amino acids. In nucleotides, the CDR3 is TGTGCCAGCAGAAGAATAGGGACTAGCGGGGGGGTGGATGGGGCCAACGTCCTGACTTTC. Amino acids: CASRRIGTSGGVDGANVLTF.

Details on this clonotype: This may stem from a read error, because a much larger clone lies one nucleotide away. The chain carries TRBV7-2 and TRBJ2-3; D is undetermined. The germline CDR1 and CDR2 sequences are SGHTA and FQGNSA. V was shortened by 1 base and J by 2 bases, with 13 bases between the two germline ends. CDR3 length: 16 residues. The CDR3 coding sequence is TGTGCCAGCAGCTTAGGCGCCGGGCCTAACACAGATACGCAGTATTTT. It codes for CASSLGAGPNTDTQYF.

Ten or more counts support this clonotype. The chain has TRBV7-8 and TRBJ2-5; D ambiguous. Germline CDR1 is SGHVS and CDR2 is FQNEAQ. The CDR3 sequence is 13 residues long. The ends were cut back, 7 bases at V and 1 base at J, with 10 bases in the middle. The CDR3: CASTGGSQETQYF. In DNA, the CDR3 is TGTGCCAGCACGGGCGGATCCCAAGAGACCCAGTACTTC.

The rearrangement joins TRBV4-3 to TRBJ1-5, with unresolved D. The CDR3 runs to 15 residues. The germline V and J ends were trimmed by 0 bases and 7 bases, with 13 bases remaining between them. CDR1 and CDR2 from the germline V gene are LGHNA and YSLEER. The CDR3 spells CASSQDFLGMQPQHF. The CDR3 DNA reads TGCGCCAGCAGCCAAGATTTCCTGGGGATGCAGCCCCAGCATTTT.

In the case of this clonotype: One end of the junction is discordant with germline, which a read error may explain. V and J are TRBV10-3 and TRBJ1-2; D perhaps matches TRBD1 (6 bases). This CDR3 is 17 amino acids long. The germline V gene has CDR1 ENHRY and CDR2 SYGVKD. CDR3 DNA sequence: TGTGCCATCAGAGAGCGGGACGGGGACAATCTAAACTATGGCTACGCCTTC. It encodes CAIRERDGDNLNYGYAF.

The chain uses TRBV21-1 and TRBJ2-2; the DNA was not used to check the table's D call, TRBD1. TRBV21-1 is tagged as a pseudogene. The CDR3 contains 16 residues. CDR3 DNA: TGTGCCAGCAGCCTCCCCGGGACAGGGTCCGCCGGGGAGCTGTTTTTT. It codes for CASSLPGTGSAGELFF.

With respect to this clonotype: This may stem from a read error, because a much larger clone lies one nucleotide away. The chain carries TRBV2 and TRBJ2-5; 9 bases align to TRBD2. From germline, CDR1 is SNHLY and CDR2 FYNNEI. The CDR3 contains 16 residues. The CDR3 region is CASMYGGGAFGKTQNF. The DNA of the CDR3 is TGTGCCAGCATGTATGGCGGGGGGGCTTTCGGAAAGACCCAGAACTTC.

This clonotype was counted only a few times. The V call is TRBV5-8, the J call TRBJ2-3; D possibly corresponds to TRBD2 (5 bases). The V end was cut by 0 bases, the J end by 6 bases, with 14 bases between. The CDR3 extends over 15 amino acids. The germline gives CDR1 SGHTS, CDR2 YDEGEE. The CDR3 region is CASSLAMRVSDTQYF. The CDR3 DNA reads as TGTGCCAGCAGCTTGGCGATGAGGGTTTCCGATACGCAGTATTTT.

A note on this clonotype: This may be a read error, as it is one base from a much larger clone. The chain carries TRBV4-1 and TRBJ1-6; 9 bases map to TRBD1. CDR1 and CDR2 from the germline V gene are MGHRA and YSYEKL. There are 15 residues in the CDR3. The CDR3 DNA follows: TGCGCCAGCAGCCAGGGACAGGGTAACAATTCACCCCTCTACTTT. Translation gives CASSQGQGNNSPLYF.

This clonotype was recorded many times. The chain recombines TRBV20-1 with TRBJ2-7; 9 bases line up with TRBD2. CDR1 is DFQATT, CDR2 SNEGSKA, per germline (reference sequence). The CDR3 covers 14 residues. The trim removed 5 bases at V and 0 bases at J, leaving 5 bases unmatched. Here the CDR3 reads CSAESGGTSYEQYF. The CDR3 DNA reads TGCAGTGCTGAAAGCGGGGGGACCTCCTACGAGCAGTACTTC.

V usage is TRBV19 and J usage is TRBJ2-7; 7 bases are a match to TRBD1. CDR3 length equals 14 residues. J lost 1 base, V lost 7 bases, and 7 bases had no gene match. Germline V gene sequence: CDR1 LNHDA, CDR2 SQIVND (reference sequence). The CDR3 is CASKGAGGSYEQYF. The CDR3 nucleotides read TGTGCCAGTAAGGGGGCAGGGGGTTCCTACGAGCAGTACTTC.

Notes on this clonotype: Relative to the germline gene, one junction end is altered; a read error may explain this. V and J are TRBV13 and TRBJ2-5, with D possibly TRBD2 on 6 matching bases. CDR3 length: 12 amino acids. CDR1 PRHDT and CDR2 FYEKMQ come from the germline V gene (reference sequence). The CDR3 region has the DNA TGTGCCAGCAGCTTGGGTCGGGAGACCCAGCACTTC. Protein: CASSLGRETQHF.

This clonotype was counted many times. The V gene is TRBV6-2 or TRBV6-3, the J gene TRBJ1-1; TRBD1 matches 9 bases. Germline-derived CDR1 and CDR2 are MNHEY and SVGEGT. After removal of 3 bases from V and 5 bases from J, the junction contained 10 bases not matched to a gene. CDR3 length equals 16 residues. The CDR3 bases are TGTGCCAGCAGTTATGCAGGGACAGGGCTCCTGACTGAAGCTTTCTTT. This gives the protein CASSYAGTGLLTEAFF.

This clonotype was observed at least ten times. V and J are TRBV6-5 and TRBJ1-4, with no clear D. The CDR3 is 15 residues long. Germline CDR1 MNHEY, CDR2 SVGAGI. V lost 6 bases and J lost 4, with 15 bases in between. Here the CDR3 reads CASSPSLAYNEKLFF. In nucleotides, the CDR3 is TGTGCCAGCAGCCCGTCGTTAGCCTATAATGAAAAACTGTTTTTT.

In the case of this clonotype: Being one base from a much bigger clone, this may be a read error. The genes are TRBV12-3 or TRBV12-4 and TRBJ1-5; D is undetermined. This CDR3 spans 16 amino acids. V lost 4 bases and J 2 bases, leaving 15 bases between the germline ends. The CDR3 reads CASSSTAGRGNQPQHF. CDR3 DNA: TGTGCCAGCAGTTCCACGGCCGGGCGGGGCAATCAGCCCCAGCATTTT.

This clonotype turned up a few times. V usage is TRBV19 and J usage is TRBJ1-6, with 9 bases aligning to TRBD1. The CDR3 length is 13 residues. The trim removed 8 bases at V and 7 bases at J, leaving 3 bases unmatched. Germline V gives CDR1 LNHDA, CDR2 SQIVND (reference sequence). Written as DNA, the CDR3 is TGTGCCAGTGGGACAGGGTGGAATTCACCCCTCCACTTT. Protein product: CASGTGWNSPLHF.

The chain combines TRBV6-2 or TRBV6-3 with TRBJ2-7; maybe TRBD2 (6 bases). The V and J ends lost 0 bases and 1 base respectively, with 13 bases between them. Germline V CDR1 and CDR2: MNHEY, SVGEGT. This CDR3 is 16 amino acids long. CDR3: CASSYSRGLLSYEQYF. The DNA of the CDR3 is TGTGCCAGCAGTTACTCCCGGGGACTCCTTTCCTACGAGCAGTACTTC.

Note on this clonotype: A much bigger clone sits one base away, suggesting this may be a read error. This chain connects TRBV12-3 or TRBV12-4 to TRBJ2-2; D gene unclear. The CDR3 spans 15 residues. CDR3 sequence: CACSQTTANTGELFF. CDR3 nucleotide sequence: TGTGCCTGCAGCCAAACAACCGCGAACACCGGGGAGCTGTTTTTT.

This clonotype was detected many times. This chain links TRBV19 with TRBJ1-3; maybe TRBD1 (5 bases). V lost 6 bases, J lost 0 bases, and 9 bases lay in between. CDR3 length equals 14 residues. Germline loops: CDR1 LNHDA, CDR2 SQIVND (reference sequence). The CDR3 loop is CASSTDSSGNTIYF. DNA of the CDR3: TGTGCCAGTAGCACCGACAGCTCTGGAAACACCATATATTTT.

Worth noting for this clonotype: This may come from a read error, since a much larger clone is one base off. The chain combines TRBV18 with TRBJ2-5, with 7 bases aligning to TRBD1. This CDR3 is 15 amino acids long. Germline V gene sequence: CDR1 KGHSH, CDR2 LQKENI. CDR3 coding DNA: TGTGCCAGCCCACCCCCCGGACAGGTCCAAGAGACCCAGTACTTC. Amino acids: CASPPPGQVQETQYF. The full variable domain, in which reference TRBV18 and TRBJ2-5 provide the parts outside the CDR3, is NAGVMQNPRHLVRRRGQEARLRCSPMKGHSHVYWYRQLPEEGLKFMVYLQKENIIDESGMPKERFSAEFPKEGPSILRIQQVVRGDSAAYFCASPPPGQVQETQYFGPGTRLLVL.

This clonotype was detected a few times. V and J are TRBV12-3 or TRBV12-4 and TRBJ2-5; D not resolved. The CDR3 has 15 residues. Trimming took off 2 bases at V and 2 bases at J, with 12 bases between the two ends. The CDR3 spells CASSLSVLGQETQYF. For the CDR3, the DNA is TGTGCCAGCAGTTTAAGCGTGCTGGGGCAAGAGACCCAGTACTTC.